This T cell receptor beta chain stems from a study of Tregs in tolerant kidney transplant recipients. Across the whole study: Related graft donors supplied nonmyeloablative bone marrow transplants, and mixed chimerism was transient.

The germline CDR1 and CDR2 sequences are LGHNA and YNFKEQ. With 4 bases clipped from V and 4 bases from J, the junction kept 10 bases outside the gene matches. The CDR3 runs to 16 residues. Produced via immunoSEQ multiplex PCR; TCRdb's table is partial and in-frame only. The data contain 100,000 to 120,000 clones, roughly 90% of them singletons. V usage is TRBV4-2 and J usage is TRBJ1-3; 7 bases align to TRBD1. The sample in question was CD4+ T cells from blood, obtained before the transplant. This receptor was obtained from a human donor who received a combined kidney and bone marrow transplant. In nucleotides, the CDR3 is TGTGCCAGCAGCCCAGCTCTCCGAGGGGGCGGAAACACCATATATTTT. It codes for CASSPALRGGGNTIYF.